Below are 8 T cell receptor beta chains sequenced from a single sample in a study of neurological immune-mediated disorders. Time point indicated: technical triplicate 2. TCRdb ran MiXCR on the 5' RACE reads and lists one entry per CDR3 protein. The repertoire has more than 55,000 distinct CDR3 sequences, approximately 25% of them found once; the top ten carry about 4.3%. What was sequenced was PBMCs. These TCRs come from a man aged 55-75 years with HTLV-1-associated myelopathy (HAM/TSP).

This clonotype was counted many times. A read error may produce the germline difference seen at one junction end. The V gene is TRBV20-1, the J gene TRBJ2-7; 8 bases line up with TRBD1. There are 12 residues in the CDR3. Looked up from germline, CDR1 is DFQATT and CDR2 is SNEGSKA (reference sequence). CDR3 bases: TGCAGTCCTAGAGGACAGGGCTACGAGCAGTACTTC. Encoded protein: CSPRGQGYEQYF.

This clonotype was seen only once. The rearrangement links TRBV20-1 to TRBJ2-2; D is ambiguous. Germline V CDR1 and CDR2: DFQATT, SNEGSKA (reference sequence). CDR3 size: 12 residues. V lost 6 bases to trimming and J lost 6 bases, with 11 bases between them. The CDR3 protein is CSAEGSPGELFF. The CDR3 nucleotides read TGCAGTGCGGAAGGTTCGCCCGGGGAGCTGTTTTTT.

This clonotype was seen many times. The chain combines TRBV5-1 with TRBJ2-1, with 10 positions matching TRBD2. The trim removed 2 bases at V and 10 bases at J, leaving 6 bases unmatched. CDR1 SGHRS and CDR2 YFSETQ come from the germline V gene. CDR3 size: 14 residues. The CDR3 nucleotides are TGCGCCAGCAGCTTTAGCGGGGGGTCTTTGGAGCAGTTCTTC. Translated, it gives CASSFSGGSLEQFF.

This clonotype has just one count. A much larger clone differs from this one at a single base, so this may be a read error. This chain joins TRBV20-1 and TRBJ1-1; D call uncertain. There are 15 residues in the CDR3. The V end lost 0 bases, the J end lost 4 bases, and 15 bases lay between the germline ends. CDR1 DFQATT and CDR2 SNEGSKA come from the germline V gene (reference sequence). This CDR3 is CSARDLFGVGTEAFF. CDR3 coding DNA: TGCAGTGCTAGAGATCTCTTCGGGGTTGGCACTGAAGCTTTCTTT.

The chain is built from TRBV7-6 and TRBJ2-7, with D possibly TRBD2 on 6 matching bases. The CDR3 consists of 13 residues. The V gene lost 5 bases and the J gene lost 1 base, with 9 bases spanning the gap. CDR1 and CDR2 (germline): SGHVS, FNYEAQ. The CDR3 sequence: CASSGAGSYEQYF. The CDR3 DNA follows: TGTGCCAGCAGCGGGGCGGGATCCTACGAGCAGTACTTC.

The sample holds a few counts of this clonotype. The J gene is TRBJ2-2, the V gene TRBV3-1; possibly TRBD1 for D (6 bases). From germline, CDR1 is LGHDT and CDR2 YNNKEL (reference sequence). The CDR3 runs 15 residues. V dropped 3 bases and J dropped 4 bases, with 12 bases sitting between them. The CDR3 region is CASSQGNRVTGELFF. CDR3 coding DNA: TGTGCCAGCAGCCAGGGAAACAGGGTCACCGGGGAGCTGTTTTTT.

The chain joins TRBV21-1 to TRBJ2-7; the D call TRBD1 from the table was never checked on the DNA. TRBV21-1 is marked as a pseudogene. This CDR3 has 14 amino acids. The CDR3 here is CASSKAGGSYEQYF. DNA of the CDR3: TGTGCCAGCAGCAAAGCTGGGGGATCCTACGAGCAGTACTTC.

This clonotype was recorded many times. The genes are TRBV12-3 or TRBV12-4 and TRBJ1-4; tentatively, D is TRBD1 (5 bases). CDR3 length: 14 amino acids. Trimming shortened V by 7 bases and J by 5 bases, and 14 bases separated the two germline ends. Here the CDR3 reads CASTLGGPNEKLFF. In nucleotides, the CDR3 is TGTGCCAGCACCCTGGGGGGACCGAATGAAAAACTGTTTTTT.